The clone carrying this TCR beta chain has at least ten counts. Time point defined: persistent/refractory GD, antithyroid drugs over 5 years with positive TRAb. TCR sequences were obtained from RNA taken from PBMCs. Trimming took off 9 bases at V and 4 bases at J, with 12 bases between the two ends. CDR3 length: 12 amino acids. Germline CDR1 is MNHNS and CDR2 is SASEGT. The data originate from a study of regulatory T cells in long-lasting Graves disease. At the level of the study: Persistent cases took antithyroid drugs over 5 years and stayed TSH receptor antibody positive.

According to the study, TCR beta libraries were built with iRepertoire HTBI primers and CDR3-region Arm-PCR. Authors' analysis steps: Looking across samples, the authors found some 67 TRBV and 14 to 15 TRBJ segments. Via MiXCR, TCRdb re-called the multiplex PCR reads, giving one row per CDR3 protein. TCRdb's processing, not the authors' own work, is the source of the V and J calls. The sample includes fewer than 450,000 distinct CDR3 sequences, roughly a quarter of them seen just once. The input for sequencing was peripheral blood mononuclear cells (PBMCs), taken when the disease was refractory, from a patient treated with antithyroid drugs. The sequence was collected from a female donor with Graves disease. V and J are TRBV6-1 and TRBJ1-1; no clear D gene. The CDR3 spells CASHVDTTEAFF. The CDR3 DNA follows: TGTGCCAGTCACGTAGACACCACTGAAGCTTTCTTT.